Following are 14 T cell receptor beta chains from one sample sequenced in a study of cytomegalovirus exposure and HLA in healthy donors. Profiling relied on immunoSEQ multiplex PCR, and the TCRdb table lists in-frame clones only, not all of them. Of fewer than 200,000 clones in the sample, roughly nine tenths were seen once. Sequencing input: PBMCs. All receptors come from a young woman in good health and CMV-seropositive.

The chain employs TRBV19 and TRBJ2-7; D may be TRBD2 (5 bases). The CDR3 is made up of 14 amino acids. V lost 0 bases to trimming and J lost 2 bases, with 8 bases between them. CDR1 and CDR2 (germline): LNHDA, SQIVND (reference sequence). Here the CDR3 DNA reads TGTGCCAGTAGTATAGAGGTCGGGACCTACGAGCAGTACTTC. Its protein is CASSIEVGTYEQYF.

The V gene is TRBV19, the J gene TRBJ2-7; 10 positions match TRBD1. CDR3 length: 15 amino acids. CDR1 is LNHDA, CDR2 SQIVND, per germline (reference sequence). The junction had 9 bases not matched to a gene; V was cut back by 8 bases and J by 2 bases. The CDR3 DNA reads as TGTGCCAGTGCGGAAGATGGGACAGGGGCCTACGAGCAGTACTTC. It codes for CASAEDGTGAYEQYF.

This clone was observed at least ten times. In nucleotides, the CDR3 is TGTGCCAGCAGCCCGGGACAGGGGAAAGAACGGCAGTACTTC. Its translation: CASSPGQGKERQYF. The chain joins TRBV7-2 to TRBJ2-7; TRBD1 agrees at 10 bases. Germline lookup yields CDR1 SGHTA and CDR2 FQGNSA. This CDR3 has 14 residues. With 5 bases clipped from V and 9 bases from J, the junction kept 10 bases outside the gene matches.

The chain has TRBV19 and TRBJ2-7, with a weak D call TRBD1 (6 bases). This CDR3 region has 14 residues. The V end was cut by 9 bases, the J end by 2 bases, with 17 bases between. Per the germline V gene, CDR1 is LNHDA and CDR2 is SQIVND (reference sequence). CDR3 DNA sequence: TGTGCCAGCACCCCTGGGGGCTATCCCTACGAGCAGTACTTC. It codes for CASTPGGYPYEQYF. The variable domain in full, with the rest retrieved from reference TRBV19 and TRBJ2-7, is DGGITQSPKYLFRKEGQNVTLSCEQNLNHDAMYWYRQDPGQGLRLIYYSQIVNDFQKGDIAEGYSVSREKKESFPLTVTSAQKNPTAFYLCASTPGGYPYEQYFGPGTRLTVT.

This rearrangement joins TRBV7-2 to TRBJ2-7, with D possibly matching TRBD2 (5 bases). CDR1 is SGHTA, CDR2 FQGNSA, per germline. The CDR3 sequence is 14 residues long. Between the trimmed V and J ends, which lost 4 bases and 0 bases, there was a span of 10 bases. The chain's CDR3 is CASSSERSSYEQYF. CDR3 in DNA: TGTGCCAGCAGCTCCGAGCGGAGCTCCTACGAGCAGTACTTC.

This rearrangement joins TRBV29-1 to TRBJ2-1; 9 bases are a match to TRBD2. The V segment lost 6 bases and the J segment 0 bases; nucleotides outside the gene matches: 15. The germline gives CDR1 SQVTM, CDR2 ANQGSEA. The length of the CDR3 is 18 residues. In DNA form, the CDR3 reads TGCAGCGTCCGAGGGACGACTAGCGGCACACCCTCCTACAATGAGCAGTTCTTC. This sequence encodes CSVRGTTSGTPSYNEQFF.

The chain is built from TRBV19 and TRBJ1-6; D might be TRBD1 (5 bases). Germline values: CDR1 LNHDA, CDR2 SQIVND (reference sequence). CDR3 size: 15 residues. The germline V and J ends were trimmed by 3 bases and 6 bases, with 12 bases remaining between them. CDR3 nucleotide sequence: TGTGCCAGTAGTATCGAAGGACAAAGTAATTCACCCCTCCACTTT. Protein: CASSIEGQSNSPLHF.

The V gene is TRBV19, the J gene TRBJ2-3; D unresolved. V was shortened by 5 bases and J by 5 bases, with 11 bases between the two germline ends. The germline V gene encodes CDR1 LNHDA and CDR2 SQIVND (reference sequence). The CDR3 is 13 amino acids. In nucleotides, the CDR3 is TGTGCCAGTAGTGCCCAGCAGGAAGATACGCAGTATTTT. This gives the protein CASSAQQEDTQYF. Based on the CDR3 plus reference TRBV19 and TRBJ2-3, the full variable domain is DGGITQSPKYLFRKEGQNVTLSCEQNLNHDAMYWYRQDPGQGLRLIYYSQIVNDFQKGDIAEGYSVSREKKESFPLTVTSAQKNPTAFYLCASSAQQEDTQYFGPGTRLTVL.

In this sample, this clone turned up once. The J gene is TRBJ1-2, the V gene TRBV6-5; 7 nucleotides align to TRBD1. The V gene end was trimmed by 9 bases and the J gene end by 8 bases; junction bases not matched to a gene: 9. This CDR3 contains 12 residues. CDR1 MNHEY and CDR2 SVGAGI come from the germline V gene. CDR3 DNA sequence: TGTGCCAGTGCGACAGGGCTTAACGGCTACACCTTC. Protein sequence: CASATGLNGYTF.

The chain is built from TRBV28 and TRBJ2-1; 16 bases are shared with TRBD2. In germline, CDR1 is MDHEN, CDR2 SYDVKM. V dropped 5 bases and J dropped 9; count of bases not matched to a gene: 7. This CDR3 spans 16 amino acids. The CDR3 reads CASSKAGLAGGGEQFF. The CDR3 DNA reads TGTGCCAGCAGTAAGGCGGGACTAGCGGGAGGGGGTGAGCAGTTCTTC. The full variable domain, with the rest looked up from reference TRBV28 and TRBJ2-1, is DVKVTQSSRYLVKRTGEKVFLECVQDMDHENMFWYRQDPGLGLRLIYFSYDVKMKEKGDIPEGYSVSREKKERFSLILESASTNQTSMYLCASSKAGLAGGGEQFFGPGTRLTVL.

The chain has TRBV25-1 and TRBJ2-1; D perhaps matches TRBD1 (6 bases). V lost 3 bases and J lost 6, with 15 bases in between. Germline V gene data show CDR1 as MGHDK and CDR2 as SYGVNS. The CDR3 sequence is 15 residues long. For the CDR3, the DNA is TGTGCCAGCAGTGATGGGCAGGGGTTGGGCAATGAGCAGTTCTTC. As protein: CASSDGQGLGNEQFF.

The gene calls are TRBV5-4 and TRBJ2-7; TRBD2 agrees at 7 bases. Trimming cost V 5 bases and J 4 bases; bases outside gene matches: 9. The CDR3 loop spans 14 amino acids. Germline V gene data show CDR1 as SGHNT and CDR2 as YYREEE (reference sequence). DNA for the CDR3: TGTGCCAGCAGGATGGGCGGGAGTATGTACGAGCAGTACTTC. Its protein product is CASRMGGSMYEQYF.

CDR3 region: CASSLTGQAYNEQFF. The DNA of the CDR3 is TGTGCCAGCAGCTTAACGGGACAGGCCTACAATGAGCAGTTCTTC. The V and J genes are TRBV7-3 and TRBJ2-1, with 8 bases lining up with TRBD1. V lost 0 bases and J lost 2; bases outside the gene matches: 0. This CDR3 has 15 residues. CDR1 is SGHTA and CDR2 is FQGTGA in the germline V gene. Full variable domain (remainder filled in from reference TRBV7-3 and TRBJ2-1): GAGVSQTPSNKVTEKGKYVELRCDPISGHTALYWYRQSLGQGPEFLIYFQGTGAADDSGLPNDRFFAVRPEGSVSTLKIQRTERGDSAVYLCASSLTGQAYNEQFFGPGTRLTVL.

The genes are TRBV5-1 and TRBJ2-1, with TRBD2 matching 14 bases. V shed 1 base and J 10 bases; nucleotides not matched to a gene: 7. The CDR3 length is 16 residues. The germline V gene encodes CDR1 SGHRS and CDR2 YFSETQ. The CDR3 coding sequence is TGCGCCAGCAGCTTGCCTGGACTAGCGGGAGGTGGGGAGCAGTTCTTC. This translates into CASSLPGLAGGGEQFF.